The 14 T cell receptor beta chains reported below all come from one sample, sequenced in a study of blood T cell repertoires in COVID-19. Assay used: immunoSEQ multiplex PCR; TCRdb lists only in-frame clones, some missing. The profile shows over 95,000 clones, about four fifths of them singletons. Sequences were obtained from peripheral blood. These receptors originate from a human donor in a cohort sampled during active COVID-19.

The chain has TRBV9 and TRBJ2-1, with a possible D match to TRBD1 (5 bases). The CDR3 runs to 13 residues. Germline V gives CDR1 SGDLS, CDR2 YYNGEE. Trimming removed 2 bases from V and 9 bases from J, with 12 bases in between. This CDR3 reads CASSVEQDTEQFF. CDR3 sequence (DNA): TGTGCCAGCAGCGTGGAACAGGATACTGAGCAGTTCTTC.

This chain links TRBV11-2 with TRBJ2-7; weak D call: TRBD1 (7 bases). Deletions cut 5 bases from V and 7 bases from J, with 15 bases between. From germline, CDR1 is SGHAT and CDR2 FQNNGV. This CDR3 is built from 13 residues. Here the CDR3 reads CASSDIQGREQYF. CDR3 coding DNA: TGTGCCAGCAGCGACATACAGGGGAGGGAGCAGTACTTC.

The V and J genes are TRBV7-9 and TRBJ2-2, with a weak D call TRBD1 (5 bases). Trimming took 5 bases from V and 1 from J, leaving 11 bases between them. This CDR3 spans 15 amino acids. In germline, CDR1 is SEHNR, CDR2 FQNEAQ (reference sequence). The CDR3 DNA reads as TGTGCCAGCAGCACCCGGACAAAGAACACCGGGGAGCTGTTTTTT. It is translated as CASSTRTKNTGELFF.

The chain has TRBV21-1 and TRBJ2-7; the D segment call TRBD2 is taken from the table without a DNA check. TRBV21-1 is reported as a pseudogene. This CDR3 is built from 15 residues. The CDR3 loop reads CASSRRGGESYEQYF. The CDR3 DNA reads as TGTGCCAGCAGCAGGAGGGGGGGAGAGTCCTACGAGCAGTACTTC.

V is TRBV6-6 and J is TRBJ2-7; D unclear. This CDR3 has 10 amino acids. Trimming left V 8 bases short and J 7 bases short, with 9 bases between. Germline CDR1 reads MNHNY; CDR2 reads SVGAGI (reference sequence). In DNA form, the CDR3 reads TGTGCCAGCTCTCTCGGGGAGCAGTACTTC. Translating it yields CASSLGEQYF.

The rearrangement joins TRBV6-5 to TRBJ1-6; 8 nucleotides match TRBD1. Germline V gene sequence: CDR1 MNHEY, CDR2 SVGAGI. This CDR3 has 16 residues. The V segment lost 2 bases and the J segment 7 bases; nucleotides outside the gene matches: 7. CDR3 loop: CASSYPGQGNNSPLHF. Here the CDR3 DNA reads TGTGCCAGCAGTTACCCCGGACAGGGAAACAATTCACCCCTCCACTTT.

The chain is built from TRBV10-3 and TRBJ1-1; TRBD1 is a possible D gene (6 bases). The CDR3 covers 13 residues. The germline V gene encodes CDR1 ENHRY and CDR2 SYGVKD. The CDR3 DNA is TGTGTCACGACAGGCCTTATGAACACTGAAGCTTTCTTT. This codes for CVTTGLMNTEAFF.

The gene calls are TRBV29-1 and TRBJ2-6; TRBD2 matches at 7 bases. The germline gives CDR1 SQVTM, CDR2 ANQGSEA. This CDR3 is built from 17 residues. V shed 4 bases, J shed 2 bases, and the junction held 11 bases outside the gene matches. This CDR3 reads CSVGASGRSPGANVLTF. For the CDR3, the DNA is TGCAGCGTTGGGGCTAGCGGACGATCCCCTGGGGCCAACGTCCTGACTTTC.

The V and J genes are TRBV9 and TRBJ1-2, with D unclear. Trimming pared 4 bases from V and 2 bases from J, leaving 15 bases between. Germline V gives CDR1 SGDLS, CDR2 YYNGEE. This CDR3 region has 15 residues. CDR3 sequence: CASSSTVDFNYGYTF. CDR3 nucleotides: TGTGCCAGCAGCTCGACGGTAGACTTCAACTATGGCTACACCTTC. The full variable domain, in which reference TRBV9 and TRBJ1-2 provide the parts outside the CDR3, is DSGVTQTPKHLITATGQRVTLRCSPRSGDLSVYWYQQSLDQGLQFLIQYYNGEERAKGNILERFSAQQFPDLHSELNLSSLELGDSALYFCASSSTVDFNYGYTFGSGTRLTVV.

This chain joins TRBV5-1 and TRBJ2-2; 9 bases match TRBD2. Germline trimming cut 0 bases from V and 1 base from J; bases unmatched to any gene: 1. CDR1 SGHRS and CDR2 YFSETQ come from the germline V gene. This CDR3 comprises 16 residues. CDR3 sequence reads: CASSLETSGNTGELFF. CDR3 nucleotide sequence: TGCGCCAGCAGCTTGGAGACTAGCGGGAACACCGGGGAGCTGTTTTTT.

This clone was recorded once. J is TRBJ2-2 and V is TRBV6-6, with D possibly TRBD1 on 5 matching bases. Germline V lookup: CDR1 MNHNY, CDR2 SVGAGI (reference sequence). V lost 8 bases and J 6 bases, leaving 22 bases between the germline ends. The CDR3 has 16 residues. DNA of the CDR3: TGTGCCAGCCCCTACTCCGACAGCCCGGTCTCCGGGGAGCTGTTTTTT. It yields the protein CASPYSDSPVSGELFF.

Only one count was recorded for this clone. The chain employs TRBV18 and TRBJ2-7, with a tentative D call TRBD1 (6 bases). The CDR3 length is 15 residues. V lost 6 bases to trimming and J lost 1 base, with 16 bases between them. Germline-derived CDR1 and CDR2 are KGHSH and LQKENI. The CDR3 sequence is CASSRRDILSYEQYF. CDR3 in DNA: TGTGCCAGCTCCCGCCGGGACATCCTTTCCTACGAGCAGTACTTC. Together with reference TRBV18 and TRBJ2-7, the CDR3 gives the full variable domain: NAGVMQNPRHLVRRRGQEARLRCSPMKGHSHVYWYRQLPEEGLKFMVYLQKENIIDESGMPKERFSAEFPKEGPSILRIQQVVRGDSAAYFCASSRRDILSYEQYFGPGTRLTVT.

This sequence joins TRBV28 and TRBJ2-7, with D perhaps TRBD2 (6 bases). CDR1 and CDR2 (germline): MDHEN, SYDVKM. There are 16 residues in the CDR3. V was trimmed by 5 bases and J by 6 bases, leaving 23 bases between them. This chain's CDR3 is CASSLPRDSRWREQYF. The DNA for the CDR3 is TGTGCCAGCAGTCTGCCACGGGACTCCCGCTGGCGCGAGCAGTACTTC.

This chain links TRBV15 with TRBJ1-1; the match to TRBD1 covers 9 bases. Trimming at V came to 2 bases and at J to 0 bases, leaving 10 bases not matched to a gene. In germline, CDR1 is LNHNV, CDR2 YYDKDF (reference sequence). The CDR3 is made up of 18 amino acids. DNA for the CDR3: TGTGCCACCAGCAGATCTACAGGGGGCAATAGAATGAACACTGAAGCTTTCTTT. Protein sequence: CATSRSTGGNRMNTEAFF.